This record covers a single TCR beta chain. Its antigen remains unknown. Deletions cut 3 bases from V and 1 base from J, with 15 bases between. The V gene's germline CDR1 is DFQATT and CDR2 SNEGSKA (reference sequence). CDR3 size: 15 residues. This sample stems from a study of T cell repertoires in cytomegalovirus infection. Study context: Use of recently identified HLA-C-restricted and well-studied HLA-B-restricted CMV epitopes was part of the study. Indications came from public TCR beta signatures; they pointed to CMV infection and to a matching HLA type. Study-level results: There were HLA-C-restricted CMV-specific TCR beta clonotypes dominating the ex vivo response. Carriage of CMV together with the relevant HLA was identifiable through cumulative public TCR beta family frequency.

TCRdb fed the reads into MiXCR, producing one record per CDR3 protein. This sample carries under 850,000 distinct CDR3 sequences, around a third of them seen once, and the ten largest clones take about 20%. The rearrangement joins TRBV20-1 to TRBJ2-5; D unresolved. The clonotype comes from a human donor in good health (CMV status not recorded). Some clones in this sample may be carry-over from other donors' samples. The material sequenced was cultured PBMCs, taken from culture after CMV antigen stimulation. The CDR3 nucleotides are TGCAGTGCTAGGCCTTTTCTAGAGATCCAAGAGACCCAGTACTTC. This encodes CSARPFLEIQETQYF.